This T cell receptor beta chain was observed in a study of PD-L1 blockade in urothelial cancer. Overall study: Blood underwent analysis 3 weeks (second dose) and 6 weeks after treatment began.

Time point specified: pretreatment peripheral blood. Germline lookup yields CDR1 MNHEY and CDR2 SVGAGI. The CDR3 has 13 amino acids. The V gene lost 6 bases and the J gene lost 5 bases, with 13 bases spanning the gap. Into every PCR, synthetic TCR analog templates were spiked. Clones were sequenced by immunoSEQ multiplex PCR, and TCRdb holds only the in-frame ones, with some missing. The sample includes approximately 90,000 clones, roughly 90% of them seen just once. The chain employs TRBV6-5 and TRBJ1-2; possibly TRBD1 for D (6 bases). This specimen consisted of PBMCs, obtained around atezolizumab (anti-PD-L1) treatment. The origin of this receptor is a man aged 60 to 75 with urothelial cancer. CDR3 sequence: CASSSRQEYGYTF. The CDR3 DNA is TGTGCCAGCAGCTCGAGACAGGAGTATGGCTACACCTTC.